This TCR beta chain was observed in a study of blood T cell repertoires in COVID-19. Study-wide background: COVID-19 samples, acute and convalescent, were from the United States, Italy and Spain.

Between the trimmed V and J ends, which lost 5 bases and 8 bases, there was a span of 12 bases. The CDR3 is made up of 11 amino acids. CDR1 is SQVTM and CDR2 is ANQGSEA in the germline V gene. Sequencing used immunoSEQ multiplex PCR; TCRdb keeps in-frame clones, though not all of them. The profile shows some 320,000 clones, 70% to 90% of them singletons. The chain has TRBV29-1 and TRBJ1-1; TRBD1 might be the D (5 bases). The TCR was taken from a human donor in a cohort sampled during active COVID-19. Sequenced material: peripheral blood. In nucleotides, the CDR3 is TGCAGCGTTTTTGAAGGGGTCGAAGCTTTCTTT. It encodes CSVFEGVEAFF.